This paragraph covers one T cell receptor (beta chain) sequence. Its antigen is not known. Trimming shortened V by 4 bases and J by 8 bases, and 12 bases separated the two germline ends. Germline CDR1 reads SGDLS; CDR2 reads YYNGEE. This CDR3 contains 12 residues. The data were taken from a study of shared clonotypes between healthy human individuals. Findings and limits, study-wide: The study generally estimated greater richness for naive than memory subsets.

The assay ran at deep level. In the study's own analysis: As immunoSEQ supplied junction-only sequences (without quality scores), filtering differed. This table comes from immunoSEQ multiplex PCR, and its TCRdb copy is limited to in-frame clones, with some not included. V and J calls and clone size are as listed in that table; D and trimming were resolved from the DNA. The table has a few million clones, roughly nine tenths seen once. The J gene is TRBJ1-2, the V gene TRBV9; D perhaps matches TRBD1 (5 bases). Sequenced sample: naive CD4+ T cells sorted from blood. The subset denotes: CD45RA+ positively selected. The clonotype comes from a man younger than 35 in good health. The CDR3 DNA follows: TGTGCCAGCAGCCGGGACGACTCGGGCTACACCTTC. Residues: CASSRDDSGYTF.